This TCR beta chain was recorded in a study of T cell repertoires in cytomegalovirus infection. Study context: Through public TCR beta signatures, both CMV infection and matching HLA type were indicated.

Comments on this clonotype: What it binds is not known.

Germline CDR1 is MNHGY and CDR2 is SAAAGT. CDR3 size: 14 residues. Trimming removed 6 bases at V and 0 bases at J, with 9 bases between. TCRdb fed the reads into MiXCR, producing one record per CDR3 protein. The repertoire holds around 530,000 distinct CDR3 sequences, with more than 20% as singletons. Whole-study results and caveats: In two of eight donors, the top clonotype was HLA-C-restricted CMV-specific.

The receptor's source is a human donor in good health (CMV status not recorded). Some clones in this sample may be carry-over from other donors' samples. The sample taken for sequencing was PBMCs. The chain couples TRBV6-8 to TRBJ1-3, with D perhaps TRBD1 (6 bases). DNA of the CDR3: TGTGCCAGCAGAGGGGGTATCTCTGGAAACACCATATATTTT. Amino acids: CASRGGISGNTIYF.